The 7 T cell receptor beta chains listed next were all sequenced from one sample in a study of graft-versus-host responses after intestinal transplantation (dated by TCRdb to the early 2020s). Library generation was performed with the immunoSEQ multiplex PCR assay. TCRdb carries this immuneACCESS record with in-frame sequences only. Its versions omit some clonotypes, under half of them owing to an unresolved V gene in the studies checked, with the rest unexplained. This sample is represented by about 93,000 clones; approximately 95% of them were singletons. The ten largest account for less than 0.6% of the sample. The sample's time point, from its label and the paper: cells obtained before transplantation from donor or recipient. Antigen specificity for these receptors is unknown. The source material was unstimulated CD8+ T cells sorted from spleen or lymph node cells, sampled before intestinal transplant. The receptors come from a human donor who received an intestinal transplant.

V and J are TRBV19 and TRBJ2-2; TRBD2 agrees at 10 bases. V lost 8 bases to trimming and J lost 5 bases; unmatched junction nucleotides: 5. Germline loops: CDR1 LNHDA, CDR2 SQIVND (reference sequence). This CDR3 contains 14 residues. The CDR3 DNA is TGTGCCAGTGCGCTAGCGGGAGTAACCGGGGAGCTGTTTTTT. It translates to CASALAGVTGELFF.

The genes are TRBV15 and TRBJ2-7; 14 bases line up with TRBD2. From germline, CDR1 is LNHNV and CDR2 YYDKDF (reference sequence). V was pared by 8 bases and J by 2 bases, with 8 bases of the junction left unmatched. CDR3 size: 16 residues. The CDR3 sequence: CATGGTSGGQTYEQYF. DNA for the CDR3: TGTGCCACCGGCGGGACTAGCGGGGGACAAACCTACGAGCAGTACTTC.

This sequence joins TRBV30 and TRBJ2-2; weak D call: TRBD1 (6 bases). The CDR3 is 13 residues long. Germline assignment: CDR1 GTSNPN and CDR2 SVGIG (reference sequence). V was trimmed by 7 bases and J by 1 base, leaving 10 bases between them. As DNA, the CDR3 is TGTGCCTTGGGACACAAGAACACCGGGGAGCTGTTTTTT. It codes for CALGHKNTGELFF.

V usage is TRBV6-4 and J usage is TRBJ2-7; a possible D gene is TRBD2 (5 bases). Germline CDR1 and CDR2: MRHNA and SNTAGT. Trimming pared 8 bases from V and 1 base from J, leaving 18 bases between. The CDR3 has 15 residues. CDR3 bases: TGTGCCAGCGCCTGGGTAGCCGGGGAATCCTACGAGCAGTACTTC. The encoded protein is CASAWVAGESYEQYF.

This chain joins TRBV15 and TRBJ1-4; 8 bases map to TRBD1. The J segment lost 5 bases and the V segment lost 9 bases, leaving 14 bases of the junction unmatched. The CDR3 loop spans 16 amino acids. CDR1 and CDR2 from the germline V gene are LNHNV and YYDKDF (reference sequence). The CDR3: CATKDHWGQENEKLFF. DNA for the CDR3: TGTGCCACAAAAGACCATTGGGGACAGGAGAATGAAAAACTGTTTTTT. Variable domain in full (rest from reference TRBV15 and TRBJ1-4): DAMVIQNPRYQVTQFGKPVTLSCSQTLNHNVMYWYQQKSSQAPKLLFHYYDKDFNNEADTPDNFQSRRPNTSFCFLDIRSPGLGDTAMYLCATKDHWGQENEKLFFGSGTQLSVL.

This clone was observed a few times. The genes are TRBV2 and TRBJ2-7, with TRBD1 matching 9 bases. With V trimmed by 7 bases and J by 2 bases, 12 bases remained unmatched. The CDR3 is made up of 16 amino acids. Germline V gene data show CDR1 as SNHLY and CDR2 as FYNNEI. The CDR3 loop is CASKDPGTGRTYEQYF. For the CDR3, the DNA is TGTGCCAGCAAAGACCCCGGGACAGGGAGAACCTACGAGCAGTACTTC.

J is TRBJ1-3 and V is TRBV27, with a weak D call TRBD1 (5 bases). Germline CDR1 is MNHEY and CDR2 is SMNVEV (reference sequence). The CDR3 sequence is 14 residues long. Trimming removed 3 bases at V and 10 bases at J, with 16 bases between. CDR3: CASSFQGGKGTIYF. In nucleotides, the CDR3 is TGTGCCAGCAGTTTCCAGGGCGGAAAAGGGACCATATATTTT.